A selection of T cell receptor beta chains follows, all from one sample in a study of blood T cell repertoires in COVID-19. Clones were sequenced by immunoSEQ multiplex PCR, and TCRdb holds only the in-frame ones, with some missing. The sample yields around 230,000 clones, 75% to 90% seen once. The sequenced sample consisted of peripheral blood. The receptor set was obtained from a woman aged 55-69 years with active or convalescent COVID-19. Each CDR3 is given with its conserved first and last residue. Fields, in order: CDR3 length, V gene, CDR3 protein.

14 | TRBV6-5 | CASSYFAGKETQYF
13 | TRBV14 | CASSQALSYGYTF
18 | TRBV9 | CASSPSGGAGVTNEKLFF
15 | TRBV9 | CASTPGGGPYNEQFF
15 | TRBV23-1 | CASSQSPGDTYEQYF
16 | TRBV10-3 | CAISGGGRTPTGELFF
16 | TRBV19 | CASSIGQGRRNTEAFF
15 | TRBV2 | CASRKIQGYDEKLFF
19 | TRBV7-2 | CASSLASTSGGLGTDTQYF
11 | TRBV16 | CASSHGDTQYF
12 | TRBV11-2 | CASSTQGHIQYF
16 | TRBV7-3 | CASSLIEDSQKQPQHF
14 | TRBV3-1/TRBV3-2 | CASSQNRGNTEAFF
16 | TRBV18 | CASSPGEAVDNSPLHF
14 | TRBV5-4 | CASSPRGGTDEAFF